The clone carrying this T cell receptor (beta chain) was counted only a few times. Antigen unknown. TCRdb recomputed calls from the reads with MiXCR, one row per CDR3 protein. The sample contains approximately 200,000 distinct CDR3 sequences, about 28% of which appear only once. The data originate from a study of T cell repertoires in cytomegalovirus infection. Across the study: Public TCR beta signatures marked donors with CMV infection and the matching HLA.

Study results and limitations: Dominating the ex vivo response were TCR beta clonotypes that were CMV-specific and HLA-C-restricted. Cumulated frequencies of public TCR beta families served to identify carriers of CMV plus the relevant HLA.

This CDR3 is 17 amino acids long. Germline CDR1 is SGHRS and CDR2 is YFSETQ. V shed 4 bases, J shed 4 bases, and the junction held 12 bases outside the gene matches. This chain links TRBV5-1 with TRBJ2-3; 10 nucleotides match TRBD1. Input material: PBMCs. The source is a human donor in good health (CMV status not recorded). Some clones in this sample may be carry-over from other donors' samples. As DNA, the CDR3 is TGCGCCAGCAGCGTGGCCACTCTAGGGACAGGGGCAGATACGCAGTATTTT. Its translation: CASSVATLGTGADTQYF.